These T cell receptor beta chains were read from a single sample in a study of T cells in Graves' hyperthyroidism and ophthalmopathy. TCRdb redid the calling of the multiplex PCR reads with MiXCR, one entry per CDR3 protein. The sample includes a few hundred thousand distinct CDR3 sequences, more than 20% of them seen just once. Sequenced: blood. The receptors were gathered from a man younger than 35 with Graves' hyperthyroidism. Both conserved end residues are part of each CDR3. A D gene is named only where the DNA matches it firmly. Only part of the rows carry a size: once, few, many, or a class if the clone is expanded.

clone_size: many
j_call: TRBJ1-3
v_call: TRBV6-5
d_call: -
cdr3_nt: TGTGCCAGCAGTTACACTCCGACAGGCGTATCTGGAAACACCATATATTTT
cdr3_aa: CASSYTPTGVSGNTIYF

clone_size: -
j_call: TRBJ2-7
v_call: TRBV6-1
d_call: -
cdr3_nt: TGTGCCAGCAGTACAAGTCGAGGCGCTCCCTACGAGCAGTACTTC
cdr3_aa: CASSTSRGAPYEQYF

clone_size: many
j_call: TRBJ2-6
v_call: TRBV10-3
d_call: -
cdr3_nt: TGTGCCACCACAACAGGGTCGGGTGGGGCCAACGCCCTGACTTTC
cdr3_aa: CATTTGSGGANALTF

clone_size: -
j_call: TRBJ2-7
v_call: TRBV4-2
d_call: TRBD2
cdr3_nt: TGTGCCAGCAGCCAAGGAGGAGCGGGGGGGGGCTACGAGCAGTACTTC
cdr3_aa: CASSQGGAGGGYEQYF

clone_size: -
j_call: TRBJ1-5
v_call: TRBV6-2/TRBV6-3
d_call: TRBD1
cdr3_nt: TGTGCCAGCAGCCCCACCGGACAGGGCAATCAGCCCCAGCATTTT
cdr3_aa: CASSPTGQGNQPQHF

clone_size: -
j_call: TRBJ1-1
v_call: TRBV7-8
d_call: TRBD1
cdr3_nt: TGTGCCAGCAGACATAGACAGGGGGCTTATACTGAAGCTTTCTTT
cdr3_aa: CASRHRQGAYTEAFF

clone_size: many
j_call: TRBJ2-1
v_call: TRBV7-6
d_call: -
cdr3_nt: TGTGCCAGCAGCTTAGAGGTCAGCTACAATGAGCAGTTCTTC
cdr3_aa: CASSLEVSYNEQFF

clone_size: many
j_call: TRBJ2-7
v_call: TRBV12-5
d_call: -
cdr3_nt: TGTGCTAGTGGGTGGGGGAATATTTCCGAGCAGTACTTC
cdr3_aa: CASGWGNISEQYF

clone_size: many
j_call: TRBJ2-1
v_call: TRBV28
d_call: TRBD2
cdr3_nt: TGTGCCAGCAGTTTAAGCGGGGGGGCCTACAATGAGCAGTTCTTC
cdr3_aa: CASSLSGGAYNEQFF

clone_size: many
j_call: TRBJ1-1
v_call: TRBV15
d_call: -
cdr3_nt: TGTGCCACCAGCGCGAGAAGTCGGAACACTGAAGCTTTCTTT
cdr3_aa: CATSARSRNTEAFF

clone_size: -
j_call: TRBJ1-4
v_call: TRBV4-2
d_call: -
cdr3_nt: TGTGCCAGCAGCCAAGCCCAGCCGGGTGAAAAACTGTTTTTT
cdr3_aa: CASSQAQPGEKLFF

clone_size: -
j_call: TRBJ2-7
v_call: TRBV12-3/TRBV12-4
d_call: -
cdr3_nt: TGTGCCAGCAGTTTAATGTCTGAGTACGAGCAGTACTTC
cdr3_aa: CASSLMSEYEQYF

clone_size: few
j_call: TRBJ1-3
v_call: TRBV30
d_call: -
cdr3_nt: TGTGCCTGGAGTGTACTCAAACTCATACCTGGAAACACCATATATTTT
cdr3_aa: CAWSVLKLIPGNTIYF

clone_size: -
j_call: TRBJ1-3
v_call: TRBV28
d_call: -
cdr3_nt: TGTGCCAGCATCCTGGCAGGGTCGTCGGGAAACACCATATATTTT
cdr3_aa: CASILAGSSGNTIYF

clone_size: few
j_call: TRBJ1-3
v_call: TRBV19
d_call: TRBD1
cdr3_nt: TGTGCCAGTAGTCGCCCGGGACAGGGAAACACCATATATTTT
cdr3_aa: CASSRPGQGNTIYF

clone_size: -
j_call: TRBJ2-5
v_call: TRBV29-1
d_call: -
cdr3_nt: TGCAGCGTTGAAGGTGGCAGCAAAGAGACCCAGTACTTC
cdr3_aa: CSVEGGSKETQYF

clone_size: many
j_call: TRBJ2-5
v_call: TRBV6-5
d_call: TRBD2
cdr3_nt: TGTGCCAGCAGTTACGGGCTAGCGGAAGAGACCCAGTACTTC
cdr3_aa: CASSYGLAEETQYF

clone_size: few
j_call: TRBJ1-5
v_call: TRBV12-3/TRBV12-4
d_call: -
cdr3_nt: TGTGCCAGCATGGGCGGGCGCAATCAGCCCCAGCATTTT
cdr3_aa: CASMGGRNQPQHF

clone_size: many
j_call: TRBJ2-7
v_call: TRBV7-4
d_call: -
cdr3_nt: TGTGCCAGCAGCAAGGCCCGGGACAAGGGCGAGCAGTACTTC
cdr3_aa: CASSKARDKGEQYF

clone_size: -
j_call: TRBJ1-2
v_call: TRBV6-5
d_call: -
cdr3_nt: TGTGCCAGCAGTTATTCCGGGACGGAAAACTATGGCTACACCTTC
cdr3_aa: CASSYSGTENYGYTF

clone_size: -
j_call: TRBJ1-6
v_call: TRBV20-1
d_call: -
cdr3_nt: TGCAGTGCCTGCGACAGCTCCTATAATTCACCCCTCCACTTT
cdr3_aa: CSACDSSYNSPLHF

clone_size: many
j_call: TRBJ1-1
v_call: TRBV7-9
d_call: -
cdr3_nt: TGTGCCAGCAGCTTAGGTGGGCGTTCCACTGAAGCTTTCTTT
cdr3_aa: CASSLGGRSTEAFF

clone_size: many
j_call: TRBJ1-1
v_call: TRBV6-5
d_call: TRBD1
cdr3_nt: TGTGCCAGCAGCGTCGGACAGGGGTACACTGAAGCTTTCTTT
cdr3_aa: CASSVGQGYTEAFF

clone_size: many
j_call: TRBJ2-2
v_call: TRBV11-2
d_call: TRBD1
cdr3_nt: TGTGCCAGCAGCCGGACAGGGCCCGGGGAGCTGTTTTTT
cdr3_aa: CASSRTGPGELFF

clone_size: -
j_call: TRBJ1-5
v_call: TRBV12-3/TRBV12-4
d_call: TRBD1
cdr3_nt: TGTGCCAACAGTTTAGTACAGGGGCGGCCCCAGCATTTC
cdr3_aa: CANSLVQGRPQHF

clone_size: few
j_call: TRBJ1-1
v_call: TRBV19
d_call: TRBD1
cdr3_nt: TGTGCCAGTAGTGCCGGGACAGGGGGTTCGAACACTGAAGCTTTCTTT
cdr3_aa: CASSAGTGGSNTEAFF

clone_size: many
j_call: TRBJ2-7
v_call: TRBV6-1
d_call: -
cdr3_nt: TGTGCCAGCAGTGAATACGGCAGCTACGAGCAGTACTTC
cdr3_aa: CASSEYGSYEQYF

clone_size: -
j_call: TRBJ1-5
v_call: TRBV4-2
d_call: -
cdr3_nt: TGTGCCAGCAGCCAAGATGCAGTAATCAATCAGCCCCAGCATTTT
cdr3_aa: CASSQDAVINQPQHF

clone_size: many
j_call: TRBJ1-2
v_call: TRBV15
d_call: TRBD1
cdr3_nt: TGTGCCACCAGCAGAGACAGGGCCGGACAGGGGGACTATGGCTACACCTTC
cdr3_aa: CATSRDRAGQGDYGYTF

clone_size: -
j_call: TRBJ2-7
v_call: TRBV11-2
d_call: TRBD1
cdr3_nt: TGTGCCAGCAGCTCCCGTGACAGGGGCAGGGAGCAGTACTTC
cdr3_aa: CASSSRDRGREQYF

clone_size: -
j_call: TRBJ1-1
v_call: TRBV10-3
d_call: TRBD1
cdr3_nt: TGTGCCATCAGGTTAGACAGGGGAGTGAACACTGAAGCTTTCTTT
cdr3_aa: CAIRLDRGVNTEAFF

clone_size: many
j_call: TRBJ1-2
v_call: TRBV28
d_call: -
cdr3_nt: TGTGCCACTTCTCCCTACACCTTC
cdr3_aa: CATSPYTF

clone_size: many
j_call: TRBJ2-5
v_call: TRBV6-5
d_call: -
cdr3_nt: TGTGCCAGCAGTTACTCGTCGGGGCAAGAGACCCAGTACTTC
cdr3_aa: CASSYSSGQETQYF

clone_size: many
j_call: TRBJ2-7
v_call: TRBV7-2
d_call: TRBD2
cdr3_nt: TGTGCCAGCAGCTTGCGGGGGGGCATCCTCGAGCAGTACTTC
cdr3_aa: CASSLRGGILEQYF

clone_size: many
j_call: TRBJ1-5
v_call: TRBV7-8
d_call: -
cdr3_nt: TGTGCCAGCAGCTCACCGCAACAGGGCAATCAGCCCCAGCATTTT
cdr3_aa: CASSSPQQGNQPQHF

clone_size: many
j_call: TRBJ2-5
v_call: TRBV28
d_call: -
cdr3_nt: TGTGCCAGCAGTTCGGGACTTTTCCAAGAGACCCAGTACTTC
cdr3_aa: CASSSGLFQETQYF

clone_size: few
j_call: TRBJ2-2
v_call: TRBV4-1
d_call: -
cdr3_nt: TGCGCCAGCTGCCCTCCGAACACCGGGGAGCTGTTTTTT
cdr3_aa: CASCPPNTGELFF

clone_size: -
j_call: TRBJ1-1
v_call: TRBV20-1
d_call: -
cdr3_nt: TGCAGTGCTAGGGGGGGGTCGTGGAGAAGGCAAACTGAAGCTTTCTTT
cdr3_aa: CSARGGSWRRQTEAFF

clone_size: many
j_call: TRBJ1-5
v_call: TRBV11-1
d_call: -
cdr3_nt: TGTGCCAGCAGCTCGGTTGGGTGGGCGGGCAATCAGCCCCAGCATTTT
cdr3_aa: CASSSVGWAGNQPQHF

clone_size: many
j_call: TRBJ2-2
v_call: TRBV12-3/TRBV12-4
d_call: TRBD2
cdr3_nt: TGTGCCAGCAGTTTATCCCGCCCGGGGAGGGCCGGGGAGCTGTTTTTT
cdr3_aa: CASSLSRPGRAGELFF

clone_size: few
j_call: TRBJ1-2
v_call: TRBV7-3
d_call: -
cdr3_nt: TGTGCCAGCAGCTACTGGGACCCCCGGGGCTACACCTTC
cdr3_aa: CASSYWDPRGYTF

clone_size: many
j_call: TRBJ2-7
v_call: TRBV6-1
d_call: TRBD2
cdr3_nt: TGTGCCAGCAGTGAAGGGCTAGCGGGGTTCTACGAGCAGTACTTC
cdr3_aa: CASSEGLAGFYEQYF

clone_size: -
j_call: TRBJ2-7
v_call: TRBV4-1
d_call: -
cdr3_nt: TGCGCCAGCAGCCAAGTGGGCAGCCTCTACGAGCAGTACTTC
cdr3_aa: CASSQVGSLYEQYF

clone_size: -
j_call: TRBJ2-5
v_call: TRBV6-5
d_call: TRBD2
cdr3_nt: TGTGCCAGCATTCGGGGGGGCGGGGAGACCCAGTACTTC
cdr3_aa: CASIRGGGETQYF

clone_size: -
j_call: TRBJ1-5
v_call: TRBV2
d_call: -
cdr3_nt: TGTGCCAGCAGTGAAGCCGGAAGGGGATACAATCAGCCCCAGCATTTT
cdr3_aa: CASSEAGRGYNQPQHF

clone_size: many
j_call: TRBJ2-4
v_call: TRBV12-3/TRBV12-4
d_call: -
cdr3_nt: TGTGCCAGCAGTCAAGGAAGCATTCAGTACTTC
cdr3_aa: CASSQGSIQYF

clone_size: -
j_call: TRBJ1-5
v_call: TRBV19
d_call: TRBD1
cdr3_nt: TGTGCCAGCCTACACCGGGACAGGAATCAGCCCCAGCATTTT
cdr3_aa: CASLHRDRNQPQHF

clone_size: -
j_call: TRBJ2-2
v_call: TRBV6-4
d_call: -
cdr3_nt: TGTGCCAGCAGTGACTCGGGGATGGACACCGGGGAGCTGTTTTTT
cdr3_aa: CASSDSGMDTGELFF

clone_size: many
j_call: TRBJ2-5
v_call: TRBV5-1
d_call: -
cdr3_nt: TGCGCCAGTCAAAAGTCTGGTTTTCAAGAGACCCAGTACTTC
cdr3_aa: CASQKSGFQETQYF

clone_size: many
j_call: TRBJ1-5
v_call: TRBV6-1
d_call: -
cdr3_nt: TGTGCCAGCATAGGACAGCCATCAGGCAATCAGCCCCAGCATTTT
cdr3_aa: CASIGQPSGNQPQHF

clone_size: many
j_call: TRBJ1-3
v_call: TRBV10-3
d_call: -
cdr3_nt: TGTGCCATCAGTGGGACTGTGGACATCTCTGGAAACACCATATATTTT
cdr3_aa: CAISGTVDISGNTIYF

clone_size: many
j_call: TRBJ2-7
v_call: TRBV27
d_call: TRBD1
cdr3_nt: TGTGCCAGCAGTTCGACAGGGCATGAGCAGTACTTC
cdr3_aa: CASSSTGHEQYF